Given below is one T cell receptor beta chain in context. Its specificity is unknown. These data come from a study of T cells in localized non-small cell lung cancer. Study results and limitations: The study found T cell clonality highest in uninvolved adjacent lung, above tumor. Longer overall survival was associated with a higher density of T cells in the blood. The appearance of a median approximately 57 of the top 100 tumor clones was seen in adjacent lung.

The germline V and J ends were trimmed by 8 bases and 0 bases, with 8 bases remaining between them. The CDR3 extends over 12 amino acids. TCRdb keeps only in-frame clones here, not all; method: immunoSEQ multiplex PCR. The repertoire includes under 150,000 clones, roughly 90% of them detected once, and around 1.8% sits in the top ten. The specimen comprised peripheral blood, sampled before any cancer treatment. The chain has TRBV23-1 and TRBJ2-7; D is perhaps TRBD1 (5 bases). TRBV23-1 is sorted into the ORF group, with uncertain function. This TCR was recovered from a female donor older than 55 with stage I lung adenocarcinoma. Here the CDR3 DNA reads TGCGCCAGCCAGGGCCGCTCCTACGAGCAGTACTTC. Translated: CASQGRSYEQYF.